The TCR beta chain described here comes from a study of radiation and T cells in renal cell carcinoma. General study results and limits: Dominant CDR3 motifs occupied more repertoire in irradiated than control tumors.

Germline CDR1 WNHNN, CDR2 SYGVQD (reference sequence). Deletions cut 4 bases from V and 8 bases from J, with 11 bases between. The CDR3 has 12 residues. Treatment described: treatment-naive control, cytoreductive nephrectomy. Control samples are tumors resected by cytoreductive nephrectomy without prior radiation. The patient's renal cell carcinoma had clear cell pathology. Assay used: immunoSEQ multiplex PCR; TCRdb lists only in-frame clones, some missing. In the table there are 10,000 to 15,000 clones, around 65% of which are singletons. Points on this clone: Its antigen is as yet unknown.

The sequencing here drew on tumor tissue, taken from a patient whose treatment was nephrectomy without radiotherapy. This sequence originates from a woman of 80 years or more with renal cell carcinoma. The V and J genes are TRBV10-1 and TRBJ1-1; no firm D call. In nucleotides, the CDR3 is TGCGCCAGCAGTGGGACTTATGGGGAAGCTTTCTTT. Amino acid sequence: CASSGTYGEAFF.